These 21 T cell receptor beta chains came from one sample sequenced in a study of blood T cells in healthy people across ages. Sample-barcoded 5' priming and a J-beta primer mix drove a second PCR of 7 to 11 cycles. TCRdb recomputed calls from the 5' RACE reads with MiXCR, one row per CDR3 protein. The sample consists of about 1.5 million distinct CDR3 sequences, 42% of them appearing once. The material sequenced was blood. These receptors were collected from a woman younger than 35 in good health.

The CDR3 loop is CAVDRGYDIGGTYVAEQFF. DNA of the CDR3: TGTGCGGTGGACAGGGGGTACGATATTGGGGGAACCTACGTCGCTGAGCAGTTCTTC. This chain links TRBV2 with TRBJ2-1; 10 bases line up with TRBD1. CDR1 SNHLY and CDR2 FYNNEI come from the germline V gene. The CDR3 extends over 19 amino acids.

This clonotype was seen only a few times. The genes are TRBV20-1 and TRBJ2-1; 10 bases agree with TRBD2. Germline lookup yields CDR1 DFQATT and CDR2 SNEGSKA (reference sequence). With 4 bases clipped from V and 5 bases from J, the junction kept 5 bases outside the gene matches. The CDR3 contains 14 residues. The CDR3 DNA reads TGCAGTGCTACGGGACTAGCGAGACACAATGAGCAGTTCTTC. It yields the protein CSATGLARHNEQFF.

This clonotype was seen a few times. CDR3 region: CASSEAASGYTF. CDR3 sequence (DNA): TGTGCCAGCAGTGAAGCCGCGTCAGGCTACACCTTC. This chain links TRBV2 with TRBJ1-2; D is ambiguous. The CDR3 covers 12 residues. Trimming took 0 bases from V and 8 from J, leaving 7 bases between them. From germline, CDR1 is SNHLY and CDR2 FYNNEI.

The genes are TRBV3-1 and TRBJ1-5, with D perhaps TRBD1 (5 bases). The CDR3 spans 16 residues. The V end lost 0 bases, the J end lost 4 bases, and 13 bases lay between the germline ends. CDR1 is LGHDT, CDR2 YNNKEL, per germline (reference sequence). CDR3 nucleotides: TGTGCCAGCAGCCAAGAATACGGGACCGAGAATCAGCCCCAGCATTTT. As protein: CASSQEYGTENQPQHF.

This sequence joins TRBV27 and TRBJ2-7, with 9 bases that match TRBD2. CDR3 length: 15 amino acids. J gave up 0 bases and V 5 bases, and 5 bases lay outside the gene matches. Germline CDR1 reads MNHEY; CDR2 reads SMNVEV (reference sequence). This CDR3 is CASSRFSGSSYEQYF. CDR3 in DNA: TGTGCCAGCAGTCGATTTAGCGGGAGCTCCTACGAGCAGTACTTC.

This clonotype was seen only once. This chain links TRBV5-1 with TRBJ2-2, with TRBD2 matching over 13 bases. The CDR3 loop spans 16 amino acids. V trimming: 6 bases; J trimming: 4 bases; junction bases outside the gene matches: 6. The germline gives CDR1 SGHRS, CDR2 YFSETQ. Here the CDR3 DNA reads TGCGCCAGCACCCCTAGGACTAGCGGGGGCACCGGGGAGCTGTTTTTT. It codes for CASTPRTSGGTGELFF.

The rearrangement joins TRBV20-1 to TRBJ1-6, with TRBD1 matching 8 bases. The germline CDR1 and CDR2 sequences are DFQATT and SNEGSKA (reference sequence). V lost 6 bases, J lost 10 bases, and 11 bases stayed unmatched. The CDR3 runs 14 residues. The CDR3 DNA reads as TGCAGTGCAGCCCTGGACAGGGCAGACTCACCCCTCCACTTT. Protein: CSAALDRADSPLHF.

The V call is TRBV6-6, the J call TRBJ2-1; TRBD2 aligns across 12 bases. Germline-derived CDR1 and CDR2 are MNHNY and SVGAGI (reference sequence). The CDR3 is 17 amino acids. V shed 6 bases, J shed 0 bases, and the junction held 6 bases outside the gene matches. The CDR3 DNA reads TGTGCCAGCAGCTCGACTAGCGGGAGCTCCTCCTACAATGAGCAGTTCTTC. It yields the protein CASSSTSGSSSYNEQFF.

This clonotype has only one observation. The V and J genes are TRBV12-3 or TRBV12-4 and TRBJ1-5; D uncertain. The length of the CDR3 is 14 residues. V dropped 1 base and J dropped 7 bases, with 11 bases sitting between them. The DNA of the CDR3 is TGTGCCAGCAGTTTAGGCAGCCGTGGCCAGCCCCAGCATTTT. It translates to CASSLGSRGQPQHF.

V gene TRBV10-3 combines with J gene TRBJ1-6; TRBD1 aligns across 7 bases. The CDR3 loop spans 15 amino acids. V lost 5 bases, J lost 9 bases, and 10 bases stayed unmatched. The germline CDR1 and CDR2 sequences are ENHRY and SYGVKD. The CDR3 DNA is TGTGCCATCAGTCCACAGGGGATAGATAGTTCACCCCTCCACTTT. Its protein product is CAISPQGIDSSPLHF.

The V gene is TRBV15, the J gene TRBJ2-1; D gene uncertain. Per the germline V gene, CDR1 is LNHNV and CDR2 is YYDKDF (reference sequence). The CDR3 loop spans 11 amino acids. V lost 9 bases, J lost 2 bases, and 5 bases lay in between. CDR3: CATIPYNEQFF. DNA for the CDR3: TGTGCCACAATACCCTACAATGAGCAGTTCTTC.

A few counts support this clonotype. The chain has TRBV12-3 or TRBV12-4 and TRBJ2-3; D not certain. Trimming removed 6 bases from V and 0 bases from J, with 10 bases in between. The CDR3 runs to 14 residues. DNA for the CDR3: TGTGCCAGCAGCTACGGACGGAGCACAGATACGCAGTATTTT. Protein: CASSYGRSTDTQYF.

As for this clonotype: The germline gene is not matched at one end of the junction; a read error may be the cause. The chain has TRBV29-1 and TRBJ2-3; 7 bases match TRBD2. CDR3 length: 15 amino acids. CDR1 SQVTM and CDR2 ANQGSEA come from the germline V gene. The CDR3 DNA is TGCAGCGTTGGGGGACGGGGAGGGAGCACAGATACGGAGTATTTT. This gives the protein CSVGGRGGSTDTEYF.

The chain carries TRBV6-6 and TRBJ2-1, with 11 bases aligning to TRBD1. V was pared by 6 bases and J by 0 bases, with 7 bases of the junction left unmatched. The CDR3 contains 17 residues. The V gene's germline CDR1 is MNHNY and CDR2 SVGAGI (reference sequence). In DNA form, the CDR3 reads TGTGCCAGCAGGGGACAGGGGGGCAAGAGCTCCTACAATGAGCAGTTCTTC. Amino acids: CASRGQGGKSSYNEQFF.

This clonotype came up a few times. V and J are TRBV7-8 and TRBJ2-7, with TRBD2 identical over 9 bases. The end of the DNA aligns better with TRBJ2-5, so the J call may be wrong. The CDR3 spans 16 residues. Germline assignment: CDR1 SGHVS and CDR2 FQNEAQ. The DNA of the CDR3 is TGTGCCAGCAGGTCCTTAAGAGCGGGGGGTGGAGAGACCCAGTACTTC. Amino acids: CASRSLRAGGGETQYF.

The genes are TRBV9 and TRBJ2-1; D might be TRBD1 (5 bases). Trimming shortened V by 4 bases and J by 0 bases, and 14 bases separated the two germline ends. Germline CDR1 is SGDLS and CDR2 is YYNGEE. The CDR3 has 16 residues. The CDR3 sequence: CASSISDTVSYNEQFF. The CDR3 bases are TGTGCCAGCAGCATTTCGGACACCGTCTCCTACAATGAGCAGTTCTTC.

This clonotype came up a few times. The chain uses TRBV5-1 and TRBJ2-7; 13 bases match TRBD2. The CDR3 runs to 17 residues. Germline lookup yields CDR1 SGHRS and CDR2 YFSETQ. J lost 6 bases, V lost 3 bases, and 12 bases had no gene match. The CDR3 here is CASSSTMPGLAGFEQYF. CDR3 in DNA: TGCGCCAGCAGCTCGACCATGCCGGGACTAGCGGGGTTCGAGCAGTACTTC.

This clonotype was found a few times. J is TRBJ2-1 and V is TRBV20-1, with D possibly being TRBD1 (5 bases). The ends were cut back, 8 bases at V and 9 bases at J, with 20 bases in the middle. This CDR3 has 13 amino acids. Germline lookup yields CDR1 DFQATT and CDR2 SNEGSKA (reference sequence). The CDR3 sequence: CSPREVGQGEQFF. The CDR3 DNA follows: TGCAGTCCCCGCGAAGTAGGCCAGGGTGAGCAGTTCTTC.

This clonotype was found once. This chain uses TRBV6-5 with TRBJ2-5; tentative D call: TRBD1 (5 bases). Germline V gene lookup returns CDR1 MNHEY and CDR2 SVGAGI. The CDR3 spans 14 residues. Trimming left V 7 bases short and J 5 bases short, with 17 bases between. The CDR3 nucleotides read TGTGCCAGCACGTCGCAGGGCCCTGTCGAGACCCAGTACTTC. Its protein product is CASTSQGPVETQYF.

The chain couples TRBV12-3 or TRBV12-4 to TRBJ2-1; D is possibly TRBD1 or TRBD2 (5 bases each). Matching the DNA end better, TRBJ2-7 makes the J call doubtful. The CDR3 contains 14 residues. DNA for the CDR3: TGTGCCAGCAGACCTGGGAGTCAGGGCTACGAGCAGTACTTC. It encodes CASRPGSQGYEQYF.

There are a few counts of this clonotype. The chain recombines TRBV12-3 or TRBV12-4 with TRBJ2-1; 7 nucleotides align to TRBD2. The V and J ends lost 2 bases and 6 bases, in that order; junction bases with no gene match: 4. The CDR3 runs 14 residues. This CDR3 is CASSLLGGSNEQFF. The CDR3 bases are TGTGCCAGCAGTTTATTAGGCGGGAGCAATGAGCAGTTCTTC.